One and the same sample provided the 2 T cell receptor beta chains below, sequenced in a study of blood T cell repertoires in COVID-19. The protocol was immunoSEQ multiplex PCR, while the TCRdb copy is restricted to in-frame clones and leaves out a portion. The sample lists about 54,000 clones; 87% were seen once. The sequencing sample was made of peripheral blood. The receptors come from a man aged 45 to 65 with active COVID-19.

This clone was counted between two and nine times. This chain connects TRBV5-6 to TRBJ1-1, with D unclear. V lost 3 bases and J 1 base, leaving 13 bases between the germline ends. Germline V CDR1 and CDR2: SGHDT, YYEEEE. CDR3 length equals 15 residues. CDR3: CASSYFTEQNTEAFF. Written as DNA, the CDR3 is TGTGCCAGCAGCTACTTCACAGAGCAGAACACTGAAGCTTTCTTT.

This clone showed up just once. V is TRBV5-4 and J is TRBJ1-1, with 8 nucleotides matching TRBD1. Germline V lookup: CDR1 SGHNT, CDR2 YYREEE (reference sequence). The J segment lost 5 bases and the V segment lost 3 bases, leaving 9 bases of the junction unmatched. The CDR3 extends over 15 amino acids. The CDR3 DNA reads TGTGCCAGCAGCTCAACTGGACAGGGCGATACTGAAGCTTTCTTT. As protein: CASSSTGQGDTEAFF. Drawing the rest from reference TRBV5-4 and TRBJ1-1, the complete variable domain is ETGVTQSPTHLIKTRGQQVTLRCSSQSGHNTVSWYQQALGQGPQFIFQYYREEENGRGNFPPRFSGLQFPNYSSELNVNALELDDSALYLCASSSTGQGDTEAFFGQGTRLTVV.